Below are 22 T cell receptor beta chains sequenced from a single sample in a study of T cell repertoires in cytomegalovirus infection. MiXCR, applied by TCRdb to the reads, yields one record per CDR3 protein. The top ten clones hold over 9% of a sample with around 130,000 distinct CDR3 sequences, 8.8% of them seen once. The sample was PBMCs. Every receptor here comes from a human donor in good health (CMV status not recorded). Some clones in this sample may be carry-over from other donors' samples.

This clonotype was detected many times. The chain joins TRBV2 to TRBJ2-6; D remains ambiguous. V lost 3 bases, J lost 0 bases, and 9 bases lay in between. Germline V gene data show CDR1 as SNHLY and CDR2 as FYNNEI. The CDR3 consists of 16 residues. CDR3 loop: CASSESAPSGANVLTF. In DNA form, the CDR3 reads TGTGCCAGCAGTGAGTCGGCACCCTCTGGGGCCAACGTCCTGACTTTC. The full variable domain, completed using reference TRBV2 and TRBJ2-6, is EPEVTQTPSHQVTQMGQEVILRCVPISNHLYFYWYRQILGQKVEFLVSFYNNEISEKSEIFDDQFSVERPDGSNFTLKIRSTKLEDSAMYFCASSESAPSGANVLTFGAGSRLTVL.

V gene TRBV29-1 combines with J gene TRBJ1-1, with 8 positions matching TRBD1. Trimming at V came to 7 bases and at J to 5 bases, leaving 9 bases not matched to a gene. The CDR3 contains 13 residues. The germline gives CDR1 SQVTM, CDR2 ANQGSEA. CDR3 amino acids: CSADQGAKTEAFF. The CDR3 DNA follows: TGCAGCGCCGACCAGGGGGCGAAAACTGAAGCTTTCTTT.

This clonotype showed up many times. The chain joins TRBV11-3 to TRBJ2-6; D is undetermined. CDR1 and CDR2 from the germline V gene are SGHNT and YENEEA. The CDR3 spans 17 residues. Trimming took 4 bases from V and 0 from J, leaving 13 bases between them. The CDR3 DNA reads as TGTGCCAGCAGCTGGCTTGCTATCAACTCTGGGGCCAACGTCCTGACTTTC. Encoded protein: CASSWLAINSGANVLTF.

This chain connects TRBV14 to TRBJ1-1; D is undetermined. The CDR3 loop spans 16 amino acids. Germline V lookup: CDR1 SGHDN, CDR2 FVKESK. Between the trimmed V and J ends, which lost 0 bases and 0 bases, there was a span of 11 bases. CDR3 protein: CASSQDAWGMNTEAFF. The CDR3 DNA sequence: TGTGCCAGCAGCCAAGATGCTTGGGGAATGAACACTGAAGCTTTCTTT.

This clonotype has a handful of counts. The V gene is TRBV3-1, the J gene TRBJ2-3, with 12 bases identical to TRBD2. The CDR3 consists of 17 residues. J lost 6 bases, V lost 0 bases, and 7 bases had no gene match. Germline-derived CDR1 and CDR2 are LGHDT and YNNKEL (reference sequence). The CDR3 bases are TGTGCCAGCAGCCAAGAGTCCCTAGCGGGGGGGATGGATACGCAGTATTTT. Translating gives CASSQESLAGGMDTQYF.

The chain employs TRBV2 and TRBJ2-5; D remains unclear. V was shortened by 8 bases and J by 0 bases, with 4 bases between the two germline ends. Germline CDR1 reads SNHLY; CDR2 reads FYNNEI. CDR3 length: 11 residues. This chain's CDR3 is CASGDQETQYF. CDR3 sequence (DNA): TGTGCCAGCGGGGACCAAGAGACCCAGTACTTC.

This clonotype was counted many times. The rearrangement links TRBV14 to TRBJ2-7; D might be TRBD1 (6 bases). Germline lookup yields CDR1 SGHDN and CDR2 FVKESK. The CDR3 has 14 residues. The V gene lost 5 bases and the J gene lost 2 bases, with 13 bases spanning the gap. CDR3 coding DNA: TGTGCCAGCAGCGGCCGGGACATAACCTACGAGCAGTACTTC. Its protein is CASSGRDITYEQYF.

This clonotype was seen repeatedly, ten times or more. The rearrangement uses TRBV28 and TRBJ2-1, with D hard to call. The CDR3 sequence is 11 residues long. Germline assignment: CDR1 MDHEN and CDR2 SYDVKM. V was pared by 3 bases and J by 5 bases, with 2 bases between. The CDR3 DNA reads as TGTGCCAGCAGTTTTAACAATGAGCAGTTCTTC. This codes for CASSFNNEQFF.

This clonotype was detected many times. The chain has TRBV29-1 and TRBJ2-7, with D uncertain. Germline V lookup: CDR1 SQVTM, CDR2 ANQGSEA. The CDR3 loop spans 13 amino acids. Deletions cut 5 bases from V and 0 bases from J, with 11 bases between. CDR3 DNA: TGCAGCGTTAATATACAGAGCTCCTACGAGCAGTACTTC. Amino acid sequence: CSVNIQSSYEQYF.

This clonotype was observed at least ten times. The chain combines TRBV11-1 with TRBJ2-7, with D perhaps TRBD1 or TRBD2 (5 bases each). Trimming pared 4 bases from V and 0 bases from J, leaving 19 bases between. Germline V gene sequence: CDR1 SGHAT, CDR2 FQDESV (reference sequence). The CDR3 has 17 amino acids. CDR3 nucleotides: TGTGCCAGCAGCTCGGACCCTCTAGCAGGGCACTCCTACGAGCAGTACTTC. Its protein is CASSSDPLAGHSYEQYF.

This clonotype was found many times. This sequence joins TRBV7-9 and TRBJ1-2; D unclear. V was cut by 5 bases and J by 4 bases, with 17 bases left in between. The CDR3 sequence is 15 residues long. The germline V gene has CDR1 SEHNR and CDR2 FQNEAQ (reference sequence). CDR3 DNA sequence: TGTGCCAGCAGCCCAAACACGGGAGCGGGCTATGGCTACACCTTC. Translating it yields CASSPNTGAGYGYTF.

This clonotype was recorded at least ten times. The chain is built from TRBV7-9 and TRBJ2-7; TRBD2 agrees at 12 bases. The CDR3 runs 15 residues. Germline-derived CDR1 and CDR2 are SEHNR and FQNEAQ (reference sequence). The ends lost 2 bases at V and 5 bases at J; junction bases unmatched: 4. This CDR3 is CASSLILAGGNEQYF. The CDR3, as DNA: TGTGCCAGCAGCTTAATACTAGCGGGGGGTAACGAGCAGTACTTC.

This clonotype was found many times. V and J are TRBV6-6 and TRBJ2-7; D unclear. V was pared by 0 bases and J by 2 bases, with 11 bases between. Per the germline V gene, CDR1 is MNHNY and CDR2 is SVGAGI (reference sequence). The CDR3 extends over 15 amino acids. CDR3: CASSYSNPETYEQYF. The DNA of the CDR3 is TGTGCCAGCAGTTACTCGAATCCAGAAACCTACGAGCAGTACTTC.

This clonotype occurred many times. The chain is built from TRBV11-2 and TRBJ2-3; a possible D gene is TRBD2 (5 bases). There are 13 residues in the CDR3. Trimming left V 11 bases short and J 5 bases short, with 17 bases between. CDR1 is SGHAT and CDR2 is FQNNGV in the germline V gene. DNA of the CDR3: TGTGCCGGATCTAGCCTCGGGGAAGATACGCAGTATTTT. This gives the protein CAGSSLGEDTQYF.

This clonotype was recorded a few times. J is TRBJ1-5 and V is TRBV2; TRBD1 is a possible D gene (6 bases). This CDR3 region has 14 residues. Trimming cost V 7 bases and J 4 bases, with 14 bases left between them. Germline V lookup: CDR1 SNHLY, CDR2 FYNNEI. CDR3 sequence: CASTPTGPNQPQHF. The CDR3 coding sequence is TGTGCCAGCACCCCGACAGGTCCTAATCAGCCCCAGCATTTT.

This clonotype was counted many times. The V call is TRBV19, the J call TRBJ1-2; D remains unclear. Germline V CDR1 and CDR2: LNHDA, SQIVND (reference sequence). This CDR3 has 15 residues. V dropped 7 bases and J dropped 1 base, with 16 bases sitting between them. CDR3 DNA sequence: TGTGCCAGTATGTCGTCGCGGCAGTTTAACTATGGCTACACCTTC. Translated, it gives CASMSSRQFNYGYTF.

This clonotype was found many times. The V call is TRBV19, the J call TRBJ2-1; TRBD2 might be the D (5 bases). Trimming removed 5 bases at V and 4 bases at J, with 9 bases between. The CDR3 spans 13 residues. Looked up from germline, CDR1 is LNHDA and CDR2 is SQIVND (reference sequence). CDR3 sequence: CASSEGNYNEQFF. DNA for the CDR3: TGTGCCAGTAGTGAGGGAAATTACAATGAGCAGTTCTTC. The full variable domain, completed using reference TRBV19 and TRBJ2-1, is DGGITQSPKYLFRKEGQNVTLSCEQNLNHDAMYWYRQDPGQGLRLIYYSQIVNDFQKGDIAEGYSVSREKKESFPLTVTSAQKNPTAFYLCASSEGNYNEQFFGPGTRLTVL.

V is TRBV2 and J is TRBJ2-1; D is uncertain. The CDR3 is made up of 10 amino acids. Trimming removed 7 bases at V and 6 bases at J, with 4 bases between. Germline V gives CDR1 SNHLY, CDR2 FYNNEI. Here the CDR3 reads CASKRNEQFF. The CDR3 region has the DNA TGTGCCAGCAAGCGCAATGAGCAGTTCTTC.

In this sample, this clonotype turned up a few times. The chain uses TRBV3-1 and TRBJ1-4; unclear D gene. V lost 2 bases to trimming and J lost 7 bases, with 11 bases between them. From germline, CDR1 is LGHDT and CDR2 YNNKEL (reference sequence). This CDR3 contains 14 residues. Here the CDR3 DNA reads TGTGCCAGCAGCCAATGGGAAGTGAGTGAAAAACTGTTTTTT. It is translated as CASSQWEVSEKLFF.

This clonotype was detected a few times. The chain employs TRBV6-6 and TRBJ1-3; 7 nucleotides agree with TRBD1. The CDR3 covers 17 residues. Germline V gene data show CDR1 as MNHNY and CDR2 as SVGAGI (reference sequence). Trimming cost V 2 bases and J 3 bases; bases outside gene matches: 10. The CDR3 spells CASSYGSTGAGGNTIYF. In DNA, the CDR3 is TGTGCCAGCAGTTACGGCAGTACAGGGGCCGGTGGAAACACCATATATTTT.

This clonotype showed up many times. This chain joins TRBV11-3 and TRBJ2-2; 7 bases are a match to TRBD1. Germline CDR1 SGHNT, CDR2 YENEEA. The CDR3 covers 15 residues. The V gene end was trimmed by 4 bases and the J gene end by 3 bases; junction bases not matched to a gene: 5. DNA of the CDR3: TGTGCCAGCAGCTCCGGGGACAGAGACACCGGGGAGCTGTTTTTT. This encodes CASSSGDRDTGELFF.

This clonotype was observed a handful of times. The rearrangement joins TRBV20-1 to TRBJ2-7; TRBD2 agrees at 12 bases. The CDR3 is 14 residues long. Per the germline V gene, CDR1 is DFQATT and CDR2 is SNEGSKA (reference sequence). V gave up 4 bases and J gave up 6 bases; unmatched junction bases: 7. CDR3 in amino acids: CSAKLAGGHLEQYF. CDR3 in DNA: TGCAGTGCTAAGCTAGCGGGGGGGCATCTCGAGCAGTACTTC.